This T cell receptor (beta chain) was identified during a study of blood T cells in healthy people across ages. Then a second PCR, running roughly 7 to 11 cycles, was carried out with a sample-barcoded 5' primer and a J-beta primer mix. The template-switch adaptor, which had 12 random nucleotides, put a tag on each cDNA molecule. From the 5' RACE reads, TCRdb called clonotypes with MiXCR, one entry per CDR3 protein. The repertoire consists of over 600,000 distinct CDR3 sequences, with about 45% occurring once and the leading ten covering around a sixth. Germline-derived CDR1 and CDR2 are SGHRS and YFSETQ. The V segment lost 4 bases and the J segment 9 bases; nucleotides outside the gene matches: 10. The CDR3 runs 14 residues. Details on this clonotype: The antigen remains unidentified.

Each of the donors had approximately 10 milliliters of peripheral blood drawn into EDTA-treated Vacutainer tubes. Findings and limits, study-wide: Higher diversity, along with more naive CD4+ cells, distinguished long-lived donors from aged donors.

This receptor was obtained from an elderly man in good health. The rearrangement uses TRBV5-1 and TRBJ1-2; TRBD1 matches 9 bases. The sample was blood. CDR3 residues: CASSPVPGQGSYTF. CDR3 DNA: TGCGCCAGCAGCCCTGTCCCGGGACAGGGAAGCTACACCTTC.